The source of this T cell receptor (beta chain) is a study of control samples from healthy donors and cancer patients. The table came from immunoSEQ multiplex PCR; TCRdb's copy has only in-frame clones and leaves some out. The sample shows 130,000 or so clones, just under 95% of them seen only once. The sample consisted of PBMCs. The source is a man aged 60 to 75 with colorectal cancer.

CDR3 residues: CASRGNSANYGYTF. The DNA of the CDR3 is TGTGCCAGCAGAGGGAACTCAGCTAACTATGGCTACACCTTC. The rearrangement links TRBV2 to TRBJ1-2, with D uncertain. Per the germline V gene, CDR1 is SNHLY and CDR2 is FYNNEI. The CDR3 runs to 14 residues. V was pared by 6 bases and J by 0 bases, with 11 bases between.